The sequence of this T cell receptor beta chain was determined in a study of blood T cells in healthy people across ages. A second PCR, run for about 6 to 12 cycles, used a sample-barcoded 5' primer plus a J-beta primer mix. Through a template-switch adaptor with 12 random nucleotides, each cDNA molecule received a tag. TCRdb re-called the 5' RACE reads with MiXCR, one entry per CDR3 protein. The sample gives approximately 780,000 distinct CDR3 sequences, more than 25% of which show up once; 2.5% to 3.5% is in the top ten. V was pared by 2 bases and J by 4 bases, with 8 bases of the junction left unmatched. This CDR3 spans 15 amino acids. The germline CDR1 and CDR2 sequences are MDHEN and SYDVKM. A few counts support this clonotype. The same specimen was also included in a second study, on T cells of mothers and their children.

V is TRBV28 and J is TRBJ2-7, with 7 bases matching TRBD1. The receptor's source is a boy between 5 and 17 years old in good health. The sample comprised blood. The CDR3 coding sequence is TGTGCCAGCAGTTTAAACAGGGGATGGGTGTACGAGCAGTACTTC. Translation gives CASSLNRGWVYEQYF.